This T cell receptor beta chain was recovered during a study of cytomegalovirus exposure and HLA in healthy donors (dated by TCRdb to 2015 to 2018). Study-level background: The approximately 710 repertoires of the first cohort and the roughly 110 validation repertoires were produced on the same platform, according to a later analysis. The study aimed to test whether cataloging public T cell receptors could reveal signatures of past pathogen exposure. Besides the first cohort of about 730 subjects, a separate validation cohort made up of roughly 120 different subjects was used. High-throughput TCR immunosequencing, statistical association of individual TCRs with disease status, and machine learning were combined to predict cytomegalovirus infection status. The paper's findings and limits, for the study overall: The study gave a list of about 150 TCR beta chains associated with cytomegalovirus. Subsequent analysis determined that TCRs grouped into clusters in the first cohort also showed a tendency toward co-occurrence across the roughly 130 validation repertoires, and 90% to 95% of cluster scores exceeded 0. A later analysis lacked HLA typing for the validation cohort, so it scored co-occurrence in that cohort across all 130 or so repertoires. Across donors, most TCR sequences were observed very rarely, whereas some public TCRs were present in many individuals. In vitro tests confirmed that three of the cytomegalovirus-associated TCR beta chains recognize cytomegalovirus antigens. In both the original and validation cohorts, the classifier was reported to diagnose cytomegalovirus status with high specificity and sensitivity. The authors suggested that the approach could potentially be extended to other disease states and immunological phenotypes.

Separate from the approximately 700-subject first cohort, the validation cohort of 95 to 150 subjects was the group to which the donors belonged. Library creation used the immunoSEQ multiplex PCR assay. As for the original processing: A statistical classification framework was built to diagnose cytomegalovirus status from the catalog of TCR beta chain sequences. TCRdb mirrors the immuneACCESS table, restricted to in-frame sequences. Some clones are absent from its copies; in checked studies, under half trace to an unresolved V gene, and the reason for the others is unknown. V, J and clone size are those of that table, while D and trimming were read from the DNA. In all, the sample holds some 130,000 clones, and approximately 89% of those were seen once. Of the sample, 0.95% to 1.5% falls within the top ten clones. Turning to this clone: Its antigen is still unknown. No much larger clone exists at a distance of one base, and base qualities are not known.

The germline V gene (reference sequence) gives CDR1 as LNHDA and CDR2 as SQIVND. The CDR3 numbers 13 residues from cysteine through phenylalanine. The kept DNA is CDR3 alone, 39 bases in frame from the first base. Germline trimming amounts to 9 bases on V and 3 bases on J, with 4 as the count of junction bases outside the gene matches. The sequence links TRBV19 to TRBJ1-2; TRBD1 matches 10 bases in the middle. The clonotype was recovered from a woman aged 18-35 years in good health and CMV-seronegative. The sequenced sample consisted of PBMCs. The CDR3 reads CASRTGGDYGYTF. The sequenced DNA: TGTGCCAGCCGGACAGGGGGGGACTATGGCTACACCTTC.